This TCR beta chain stems from a study of post-analysis software for immune sequencing data. From germline, CDR1 is DFQATT and CDR2 SNEGSKA (reference sequence). CDR3 length equals 18 residues. The junction had 15 bases not matched to a gene; V was cut back by 4 bases and J by 4 bases. The study, taken as a whole, reports: Roughly 5 TRBV segments, TRBV5-6, TRBV5-1 and TRBV20-1 among them, were found more frequent in patients than controls.

The library was made from cDNA and included unique molecular identifiers. TCRdb reprocessed the PCR reads with MiXCR, giving one entry per CDR3 protein. The sample has 750,000 to 950,000 distinct CDR3 sequences, under 60% seen once; the top ten hold roughly 4.5%. In regard to this clonotype: Its target is unknown.

The sequence was obtained from a girl between 10 and 17 years old with multiple sclerosis. The sequenced material came from blood. This chain uses TRBV20-1 with TRBJ2-5, with 13 positions matching TRBD2. This CDR3 reads CSANRIFRTSGRGETQYF. CDR3 sequence (DNA): TGCAGTGCTAACAGAATCTTTAGGACTAGCGGGAGAGGAGAGACCCAGTACTTC.